This is a list of T cell receptor beta chains from one sample in a study of T-cell memory formation after mild COVID-19. TCRdb re-called the 5' RACE reads with MiXCR, one entry per CDR3 protein. The sample yields approximately 500,000 distinct CDR3 sequences, around 25% seen once. What was sequenced was PBMCs or a T cell subset sorted from them (not recorded which). The receptors here all came from an adult woman who had mild COVID-19 (a few samples of this study predate the infection). Cell type and time point are not known. The CDR3 runs from the conserved cysteine through the conserved F or W. A D gene is named only where the DNA matches it firmly. Some rows mark clone size as missing; the rest say once, few, many or name a class of expanded clone.

>TRBJ2-4|few|TRBV6-1|TRBD1|14
CASSDGQGPDIQYF
TGTGCCAGCAGTGACGGACAGGGCCCAGACATTCAGTACTTC
>TRBJ2-1|few|TRBV5-1|TRBD2|19
CASSLVPTLAGVTYNEQFF
TGCGCCAGCAGCTTGGTCCCAACTCTAGCGGGAGTCACCTACAATGAGCAGTTCTTC
>TRBJ2-3|NA|TRBV7-7|TRBD1|16
CASSLEDRGVVDTQYF
TGTGCCAGCAGCTTAGAGGACAGGGGAGTTGTAGATACGCAGTATTTT
>TRBJ2-1|NA|TRBV20-1|TRBD2|16
CSASSAGTSGSHEQFF
TGCAGTGCTAGTTCGGCCGGGACTAGCGGGAGTCATGAGCAGTTCTTC
>TRBJ2-1|NA|TRBV20-1|TRBD2|17
CSARVPTGLAGDNEQFF
TGCAGTGCTAGAGTCCCCACGGGACTAGCGGGGGATAATGAGCAGTTCTTC
>TRBJ2-1|few|TRBV6-5|NA|18
CASSYSTAGVYPWNEQFF
TGTGCCAGCAGTTACTCGACGGCAGGGGTTTATCCGTGGAATGAGCAGTTCTTC
>TRBJ2-3|NA|TRBV6-6|NA|16
CASSQYRITSTDTQYF
TGTGCCAGCAGTCAATATAGGATTACCAGCACAGATACGCAGTATTTT
>TRBJ2-1|few|TRBV5-1|NA|15
CASSYGLSNGGEQFF
TGCGCCAGCAGCTACGGACTATCAAATGGGGGGGAGCAGTTCTTC
>TRBJ2-7|once|TRBV10-3|TRBD2|18
CAISGGLAGGHSSYEQYF
TGTGCCATCAGCGGGGGACTAGCGGGAGGACATAGCTCCTACGAGCAGTACTTC
>TRBJ2-7|few|TRBV6-5|TRBD2|15
CASSQSGRTAYEQYF
TGTGCCAGCAGCCAAAGCGGGAGGACCGCCTACGAGCAGTACTTC
>TRBJ1-1|few|TRBV11-2|NA|12
CASSLDGVRAFF
TGTGCCAGCAGCTTAGACGGGGTGAGAGCTTTCTTT
>TRBJ2-7|NA|TRBV5-1|TRBD1|14
CASSLGTGWDEQYF
TGCGCCAGCAGCTTGGGGACAGGGTGGGACGAGCAGTACTTC
>TRBJ2-7|NA|TRBV9|NA|14
CASSVAGAGYEQYF
TGTGCCAGCAGCGTAGCAGGGGCGGGCTACGAGCAGTACTTC
>TRBJ2-3|few|TRBV5-1|NA|14
CASSEDRWADTQYF
TGCGCCAGCAGCGAGGACCGCTGGGCAGATACGCAGTATTTT
>TRBJ2-2|few|TRBV6-5|TRBD1|12
CASSQGAGELFF
TGTGCCAGCAGTCAGGGGGCCGGGGAGCTGTTTTTT
>TRBJ2-3|NA|TRBV19|NA|14
CASKARGSPDTQYF
TGTGCCAGTAAGGCCAGAGGGTCCCCAGATACGCAGTATTTT
>TRBJ2-1|many|TRBV4-1|TRBD2|16
CASSPRGAGEYNEQFF
TGCGCCAGCAGCCCGCGCGGAGCGGGGGAGTACAATGAGCAGTTCTTC